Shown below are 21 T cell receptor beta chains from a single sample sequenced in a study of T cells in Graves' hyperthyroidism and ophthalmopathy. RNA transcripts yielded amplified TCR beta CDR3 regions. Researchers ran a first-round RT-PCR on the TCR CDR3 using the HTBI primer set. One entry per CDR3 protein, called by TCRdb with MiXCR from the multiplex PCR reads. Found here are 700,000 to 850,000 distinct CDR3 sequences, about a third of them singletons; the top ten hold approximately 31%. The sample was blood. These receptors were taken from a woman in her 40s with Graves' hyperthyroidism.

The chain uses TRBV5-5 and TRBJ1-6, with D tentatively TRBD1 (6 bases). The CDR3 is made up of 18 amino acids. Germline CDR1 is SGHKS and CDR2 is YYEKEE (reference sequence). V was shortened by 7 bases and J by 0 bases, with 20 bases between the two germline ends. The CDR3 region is CASVGKARGSSYNSPLHF. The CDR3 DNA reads TGTGCCAGCGTCGGGAAAGCCAGGGGAAGCTCCTATAATTCACCCCTCCACTTT. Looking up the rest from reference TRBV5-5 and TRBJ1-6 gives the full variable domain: DAGVTQSPTHLIKTRGQQVTLRCSPISGHKSVSWYQQVLGQGPQFIFQYYEKEERGRGNFPDRFSARQFPNYSSELNVNALLLGDSALYLCASVGKARGSSYNSPLHFGNGTRLTVT.

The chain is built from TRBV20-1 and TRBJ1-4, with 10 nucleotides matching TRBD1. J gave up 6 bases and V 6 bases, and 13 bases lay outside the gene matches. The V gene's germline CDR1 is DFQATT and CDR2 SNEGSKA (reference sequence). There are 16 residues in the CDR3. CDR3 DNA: TGCAGTGCCAGCAGTCTGGGGACAGGGGTCGATGAAAAACTGTTTTTT. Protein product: CSASSLGTGVDEKLFF.

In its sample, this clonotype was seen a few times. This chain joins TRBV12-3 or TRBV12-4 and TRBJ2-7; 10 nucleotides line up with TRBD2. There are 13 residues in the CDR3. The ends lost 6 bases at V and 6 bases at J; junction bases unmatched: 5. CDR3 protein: CASRAGGQREQYF. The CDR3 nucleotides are TGTGCCAGCAGAGCGGGGGGGCAACGCGAGCAGTACTTC.

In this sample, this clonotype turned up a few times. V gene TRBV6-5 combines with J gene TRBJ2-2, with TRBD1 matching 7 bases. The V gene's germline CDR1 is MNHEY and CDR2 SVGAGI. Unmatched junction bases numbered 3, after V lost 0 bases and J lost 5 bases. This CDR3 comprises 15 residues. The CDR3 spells CASSYSRQGTGELFF. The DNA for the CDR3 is TGTGCCAGCAGTTACTCTAGACAGGGAACCGGGGAGCTGTTTTTT.

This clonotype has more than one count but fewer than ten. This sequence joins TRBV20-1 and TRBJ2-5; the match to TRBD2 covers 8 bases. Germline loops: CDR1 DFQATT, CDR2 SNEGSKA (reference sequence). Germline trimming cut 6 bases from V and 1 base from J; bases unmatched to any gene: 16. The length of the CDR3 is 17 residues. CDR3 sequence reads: CSAPTLRLAPTQETQYF. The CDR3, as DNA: TGCAGTGCGCCGACACTACGACTAGCGCCAACCCAAGAGACCCAGTACTTC.

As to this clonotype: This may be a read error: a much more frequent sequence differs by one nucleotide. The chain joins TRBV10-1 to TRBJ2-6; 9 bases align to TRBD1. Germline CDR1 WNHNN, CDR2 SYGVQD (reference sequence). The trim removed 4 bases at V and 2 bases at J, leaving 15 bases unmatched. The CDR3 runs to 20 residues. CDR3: CASSAPGQGRPKTGANVLTF. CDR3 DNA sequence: TGCGCCAGCAGTGCTCCGGGACAGGGTCGGCCTAAAACTGGGGCCAACGTCCTGACTTTC.

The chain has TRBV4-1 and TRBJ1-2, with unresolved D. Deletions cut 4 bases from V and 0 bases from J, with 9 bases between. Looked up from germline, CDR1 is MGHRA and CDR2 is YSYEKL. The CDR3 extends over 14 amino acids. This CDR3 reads CASSPSGPNYGYTF. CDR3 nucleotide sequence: TGCGCCAGCAGCCCCTCGGGCCCTAACTATGGCTACACCTTC.

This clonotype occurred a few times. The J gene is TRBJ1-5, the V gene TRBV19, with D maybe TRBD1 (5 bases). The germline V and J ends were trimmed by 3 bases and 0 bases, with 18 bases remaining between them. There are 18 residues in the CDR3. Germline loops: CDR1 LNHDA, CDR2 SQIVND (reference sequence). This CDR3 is CASSMGGVVLNSNQPQHF. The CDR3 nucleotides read TGTGCCAGTAGTATGGGGGGTGTCGTGTTAAATAGCAATCAGCCCCAGCATTTT.

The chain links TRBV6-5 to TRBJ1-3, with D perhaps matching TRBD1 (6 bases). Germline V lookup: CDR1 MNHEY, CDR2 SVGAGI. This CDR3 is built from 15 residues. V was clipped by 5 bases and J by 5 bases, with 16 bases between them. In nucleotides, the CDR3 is TGTGCCAGCAGTCCTTTGACAGGCGGAAGAAACACCATATATTTT. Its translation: CASSPLTGGRNTIYF.

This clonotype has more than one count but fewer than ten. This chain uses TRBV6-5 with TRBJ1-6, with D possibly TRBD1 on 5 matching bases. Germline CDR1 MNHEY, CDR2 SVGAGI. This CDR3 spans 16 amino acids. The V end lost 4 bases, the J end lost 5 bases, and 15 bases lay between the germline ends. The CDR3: CASSLQGPPNNSPLHF. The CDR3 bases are TGTGCCAGCAGTTTGCAGGGACCCCCGAATAATTCACCCCTCCACTTT.

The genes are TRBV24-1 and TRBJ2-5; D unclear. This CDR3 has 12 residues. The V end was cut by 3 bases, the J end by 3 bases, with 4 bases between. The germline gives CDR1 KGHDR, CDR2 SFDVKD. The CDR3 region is CATSDAEETQYF. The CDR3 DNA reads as TGTGCCACCAGTGATGCCGAAGAGACCCAGTACTTC.

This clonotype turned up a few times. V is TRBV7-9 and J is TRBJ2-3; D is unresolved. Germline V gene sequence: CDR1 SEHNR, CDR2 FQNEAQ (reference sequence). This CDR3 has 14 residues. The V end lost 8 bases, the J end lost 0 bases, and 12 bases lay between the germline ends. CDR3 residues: CASGMAASTDTQYF. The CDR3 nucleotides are TGTGCCAGCGGTATGGCGGCTAGCACAGATACGCAGTATTTT. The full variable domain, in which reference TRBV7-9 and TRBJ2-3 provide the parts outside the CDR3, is DTGVSQNPRHKITKRGQNVTFRCDPISEHNRLYWYRQTLGQGPEFLTYFQNEAQLEKSRLLSDRFSAERPKGSFSTLEIQRTEQGDSAMYLCASGMAASTDTQYFGPGTRLTVL.

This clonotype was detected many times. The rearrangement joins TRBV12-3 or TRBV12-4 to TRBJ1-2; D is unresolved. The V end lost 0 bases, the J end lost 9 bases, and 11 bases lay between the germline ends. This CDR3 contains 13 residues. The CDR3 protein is CASSLAIEGSYTF. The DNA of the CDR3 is TGTGCCAGCAGTTTAGCGATCGAGGGCAGCTACACCTTC.

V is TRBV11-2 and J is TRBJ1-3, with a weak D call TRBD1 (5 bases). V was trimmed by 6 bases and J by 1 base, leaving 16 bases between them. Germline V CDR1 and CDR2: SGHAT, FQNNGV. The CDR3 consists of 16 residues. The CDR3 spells CASSYSSGASGNTIYF. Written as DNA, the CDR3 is TGTGCCAGCAGTTACTCAAGTGGGGCTTCTGGAAACACCATATATTTT.

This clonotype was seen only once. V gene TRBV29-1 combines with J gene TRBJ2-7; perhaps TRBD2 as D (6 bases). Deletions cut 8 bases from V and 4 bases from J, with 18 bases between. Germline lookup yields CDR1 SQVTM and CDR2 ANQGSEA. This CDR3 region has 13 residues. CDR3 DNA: TGCAGCTTACGACGGGACTTGGTGTACGAGCAGTACTTC. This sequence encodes CSLRRDLVYEQYF.

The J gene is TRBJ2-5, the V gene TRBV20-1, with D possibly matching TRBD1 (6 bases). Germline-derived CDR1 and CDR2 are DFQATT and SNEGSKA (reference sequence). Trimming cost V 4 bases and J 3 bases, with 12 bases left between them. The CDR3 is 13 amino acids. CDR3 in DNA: TGCAGTGCTATGGGGCAGGGGAAAGAGACCCAGTACTTC. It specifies CSAMGQGKETQYF.

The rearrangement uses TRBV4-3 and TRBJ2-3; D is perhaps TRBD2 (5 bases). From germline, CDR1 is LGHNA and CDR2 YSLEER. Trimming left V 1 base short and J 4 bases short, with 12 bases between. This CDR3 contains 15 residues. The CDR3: CASSQVGVGSDTQYF. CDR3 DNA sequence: TGCGCCAGCAGCCAAGTCGGGGTTGGGTCAGATACGCAGTATTTT.

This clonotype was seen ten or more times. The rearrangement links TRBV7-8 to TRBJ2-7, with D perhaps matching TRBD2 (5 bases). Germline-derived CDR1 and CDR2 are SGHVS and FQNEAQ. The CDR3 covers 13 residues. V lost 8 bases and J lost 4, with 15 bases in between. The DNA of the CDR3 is TGTGCCAGCTCATCCCTCGGAGGATACGAGCAGTACTTC. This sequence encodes CASSSLGGYEQYF.

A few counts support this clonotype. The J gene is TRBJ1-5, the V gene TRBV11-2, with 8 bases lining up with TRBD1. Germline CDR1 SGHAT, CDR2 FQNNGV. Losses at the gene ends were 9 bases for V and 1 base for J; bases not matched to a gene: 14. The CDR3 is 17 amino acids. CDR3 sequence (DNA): TGTGCCAGTGTTTTAACGCAGGGGGCTTTGAGCAATCAGCCCCAGCATTTT. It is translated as CASVLTQGALSNQPQHF. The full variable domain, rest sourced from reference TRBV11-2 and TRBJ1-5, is EAGVAQSPRYKIIEKRQSVAFWCNPISGHATLYWYQQILGQGPKLLIQFQNNGVVDDSQLPKDRFSAERLKGVDSTLKIQPAKLEDSAVYLCASVLTQGALSNQPQHFGDGTRLSIL.

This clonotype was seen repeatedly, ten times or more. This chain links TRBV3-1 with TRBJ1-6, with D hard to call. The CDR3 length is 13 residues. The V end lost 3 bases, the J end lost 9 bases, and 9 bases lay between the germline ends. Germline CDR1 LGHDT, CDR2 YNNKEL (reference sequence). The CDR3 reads CASSQIGSSPLHF. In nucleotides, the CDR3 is TGTGCCAGCAGCCAGATCGGGAGTTCACCCCTCCACTTT.

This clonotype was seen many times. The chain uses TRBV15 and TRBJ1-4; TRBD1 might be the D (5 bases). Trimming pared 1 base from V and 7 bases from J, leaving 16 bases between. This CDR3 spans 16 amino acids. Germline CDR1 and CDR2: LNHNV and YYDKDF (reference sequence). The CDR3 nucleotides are TGTGCCACCAGCAGAGGTCTGGGGGACGAGGGTGAAAAACTGTTTTTT. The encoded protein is CATSRGLGDEGEKLFF.